The text below deals with one T cell receptor beta chain. Via MiXCR, TCRdb re-called the RT-PCR reads, giving one row per CDR3 protein. The profile covers some 550,000 distinct CDR3 sequences, with around 21% appearing a single time and roughly 2.8% taken by the ten largest. This sample stems from a study of response to subunit inactivated influenza vaccine. The germline V gene encodes CDR1 SGHRS and CDR2 YFSETQ. J lost 3 bases, V lost 0 bases, and 2 bases had no gene match. This CDR3 region has 15 residues. Separately, the same data were catalogued under a study of T cells expressing NK-cell markers. Per that study: 5'RACE template switching with UMIs generated TCR beta cDNA. Beta-chain profiling covered CD3+CD56+NKG2C+, CD3+CD56+NKG2C- and CD3+CD56-NKG2C+ sorted subsets. Among the eight sequenced donors, seven tested HCMV-seropositive and one tested seronegative. Once again these clonotypes came out on top in the CD3+CD56-NKG2C+ fraction of a few donors.

The source of this sequence is a man aged 45-60 years who received an inactivated influenza vaccine. This sequence joins TRBV5-1 and TRBJ2-1, with TRBD1 matching 8 bases. Sequencing used CD4+ T cells sorted from PBMCs, obtained roughly 12 days after vaccination. The CDR3 sequence: CASSLGDRSYNEQFF. In nucleotides, the CDR3 is TGCGCCAGCAGCTTGGGGGACAGGAGCTACAATGAGCAGTTCTTC.